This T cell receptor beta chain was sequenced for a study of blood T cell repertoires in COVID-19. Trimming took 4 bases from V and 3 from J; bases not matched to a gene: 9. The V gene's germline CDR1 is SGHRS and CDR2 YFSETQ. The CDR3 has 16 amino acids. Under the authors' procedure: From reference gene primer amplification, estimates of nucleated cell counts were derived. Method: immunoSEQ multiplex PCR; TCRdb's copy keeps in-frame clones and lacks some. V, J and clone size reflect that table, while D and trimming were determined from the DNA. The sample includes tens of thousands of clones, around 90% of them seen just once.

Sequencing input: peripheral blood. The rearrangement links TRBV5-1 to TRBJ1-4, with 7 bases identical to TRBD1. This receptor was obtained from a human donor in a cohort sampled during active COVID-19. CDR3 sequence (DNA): TGCGCCAGCAGCCTGGGAGCAGGGGGGCCTAATGAAAAACTGTTTTTT. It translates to CASSLGAGGPNEKLFF.